The rows below give T cell receptor beta chains drawn from one sample of a study of CD8 T cells in ankylosing spondylitis. TCRdb fed the 5' RACE reads into MiXCR, producing one record per CDR3 protein. The sample contains approximately 250,000 distinct CDR3 sequences, over 30% of which appear only once. The specimen sequenced was blood, either unsorted or a sorted T cell fraction (not recorded which). These receptors were collected from a male donor with ankylosing spondylitis or in good health (not recorded which). Both conserved end residues are part of each CDR3. D genes are given only for firm matches. Clone sizes are given selectively: once, few, many, or a class where the clone is expanded.

abundance: .; v_gene: TRBV28; d_gene: .; j_gene: TRBJ2-4; CDR3aa: CASSSLPQYGAKNIQYF; CDR3nt: TGTGCCAGCAGTTCTCTCCCACAGTATGGGGCCAAAAACATTCAGTACTTC
abundance: few; v_gene: TRBV29-1; d_gene: TRBD1; j_gene: TRBJ2-7; CDR3aa: CSVGQGAYEQYF; CDR3nt: TGCAGCGTTGGACAGGGGGCCTACGAGCAGTACTTC
abundance: .; v_gene: TRBV18; d_gene: .; j_gene: TRBJ2-1; CDR3aa: CASSPGGINEQFF; CDR3nt: TGTGCCAGCTCACCGGGTGGGATCAATGAGCAGTTCTTC
abundance: .; v_gene: TRBV12-3/TRBV12-4; d_gene: .; j_gene: TRBJ1-2; CDR3aa: CASRREWNDGYTF; CDR3nt: TGTGCCAGCAGAAGAGAATGGAACGATGGCTACACCTTC
abundance: .; v_gene: TRBV7-8; d_gene: .; j_gene: TRBJ2-1; CDR3aa: CASSLSLAGGDEQFF; CDR3nt: TGTGCCAGCAGCTTATCCCTAGCTGGGGGCGATGAGCAGTTCTTC
abundance: many; v_gene: TRBV6-6; d_gene: TRBD1; j_gene: TRBJ2-7; CDR3aa: CASSPTGGHEQYF; CDR3nt: TGTGCCAGCAGTCCGACAGGGGGCCACGAGCAGTACTTC
abundance: .; v_gene: TRBV27; d_gene: .; j_gene: TRBJ2-7; CDR3aa: CASSFRGRGISEQYF; CDR3nt: TGTGCCAGCAGTTTTAGGGGCAGGGGTATCTCCGAGCAGTACTTC
abundance: once; v_gene: TRBV7-9; d_gene: TRBD2; j_gene: TRBJ2-7; CDR3aa: CASSEGLADYEQYF; CDR3nt: TGTGCCAGCAGCGAGGGACTAGCGGACTACGAGCAGTACTTC
abundance: .; v_gene: TRBV29-1; d_gene: TRBD1; j_gene: TRBJ2-7; CDR3aa: CSAVGDRGYEQYF; CDR3nt: TGCAGCGCCGTTGGGGACAGGGGCTACGAGCAGTACTTC
abundance: many; v_gene: TRBV20-1; d_gene: TRBD1; j_gene: TRBJ2-7; CDR3aa: CSARLDRAPYEQYF; CDR3nt: TGCAGTGCTAGACTTGACAGGGCCCCCTACGAGCAGTACTTC
abundance: .; v_gene: TRBV12-3/TRBV12-4; d_gene: .; j_gene: TRBJ2-1; CDR3aa: CASRIGVSYNEQFF; CDR3nt: TGTGCCAGCAGGATTGGGGTCTCCTACAATGAGCAGTTCTTC
abundance: few; v_gene: TRBV5-1; d_gene: .; j_gene: TRBJ2-3; CDR3aa: CASSGGYSDTQYF; CDR3nt: TGCGCCAGCAGCGGGGGTTACTCCGATACGCAGTATTTT
abundance: .; v_gene: TRBV20-1; d_gene: .; j_gene: TRBJ2-7; CDR3aa: CSARDHGTPYEQYF; CDR3nt: TGCAGTGCTAGAGATCATGGGACACCCTACGAGCAGTACTTC
abundance: once; v_gene: TRBV12-3/TRBV12-4; d_gene: .; j_gene: TRBJ2-1; CDR3aa: CASSLEEWKQFF; CDR3nt: TGTGCCAGCAGTTTAGAGGAATGGAAGCAGTTCTTC
abundance: .; v_gene: TRBV28; d_gene: TRBD2; j_gene: TRBJ2-1; CDR3aa: CASSLGGSGEQFF; CDR3nt: TGTGCCAGCAGTTTGGGGGGGTCGGGTGAGCAGTTCTTC
abundance: few; v_gene: TRBV5-5; d_gene: .; j_gene: TRBJ2-7; CDR3aa: CASNPDGLISYEQYF; CDR3nt: TGTGCCAGCAACCCGGACGGATTAATCTCCTACGAGCAGTACTTC
abundance: few; v_gene: TRBV7-2; d_gene: TRBD1; j_gene: TRBJ2-7; CDR3aa: CASSQRQGLEQYF; CDR3nt: TGTGCCAGCAGCCAGAGACAGGGGCTCGAGCAGTACTTC
abundance: .; v_gene: TRBV18; d_gene: TRBD2; j_gene: TRBJ2-1; CDR3aa: CASSPRGGSYNEQFF; CDR3nt: TGTGCCAGCTCACCACGGGGGGGCTCCTACAATGAGCAGTTCTTC
abundance: .; v_gene: TRBV5-6; d_gene: TRBD2; j_gene: TRBJ2-7; CDR3aa: CASSYTTSGSQYF; CDR3nt: TGTGCCAGCAGCTATACGACTAGCGGTTCGCAGTACTTC
abundance: .; v_gene: TRBV4-2; d_gene: .; j_gene: TRBJ2-5; CDR3aa: CASSQDFGAKETQYF; CDR3nt: TGTGCCAGCAGCCAAGATTTTGGGGCAAAAGAGACCCAGTACTTC
abundance: .; v_gene: TRBV5-1; d_gene: .; j_gene: TRBJ2-2; CDR3aa: CASSPGVDTGELFF; CDR3nt: TGCGCCAGCAGCCCCGGGGTGGACACCGGGGAGCTGTTTTTT
abundance: .; v_gene: TRBV6-5; d_gene: TRBD1; j_gene: TRBJ2-7; CDR3aa: CASSSPGQGFEQYF; CDR3nt: TGTGCCAGCAGTTCCCCCGGACAGGGGTTCGAGCAGTACTTC
abundance: .; v_gene: TRBV20-1; d_gene: .; j_gene: TRBJ1-1; CDR3aa: CSVESPGNTEAFF; CDR3nt: TGCAGTGTGGAGTCGCCGGGGAACACTGAAGCTTTCTTT
abundance: .; v_gene: TRBV20-1; d_gene: TRBD2; j_gene: TRBJ2-2; CDR3aa: CSASPAWRGGKAGELFF; CDR3nt: TGCAGTGCTAGCCCCGCTTGGCGGGGGGGAAAAGCCGGGGAGCTGTTTTTT
abundance: .; v_gene: TRBV4-1; d_gene: .; j_gene: TRBJ2-2; CDR3aa: CASSQDDSFTGELFF; CDR3nt: TGCGCCAGCAGCCAAGATGACAGTTTCACCGGGGAGCTGTTTTTT
abundance: .; v_gene: TRBV7-6; d_gene: .; j_gene: TRBJ2-3; CDR3aa: CASSQRQGGTDTQYF; CDR3nt: TGTGCCAGCAGCCAGCGACAGGGAGGGACAGATACGCAGTATTTT
abundance: .; v_gene: TRBV6-1; d_gene: TRBD1; j_gene: TRBJ2-7; CDR3aa: CASSGGQGPYEQYF; CDR3nt: TGTGCCAGCAGTGGGGGACAGGGTCCCTACGAGCAGTACTTC
abundance: .; v_gene: TRBV6-4; d_gene: .; j_gene: TRBJ2-3; CDR3aa: CASSEGWESDTQYF; CDR3nt: TGTGCCAGCAGTGAGGGTTGGGAGAGCGATACGCAGTATTTT
abundance: .; v_gene: TRBV12-3/TRBV12-4; d_gene: .; j_gene: TRBJ1-2; CDR3aa: CASRTHGGDYGYTF; CDR3nt: TGTGCCAGCAGAACCCATGGGGGTGACTATGGCTACACCTTC
abundance: .; v_gene: TRBV10-3; d_gene: TRBD1; j_gene: TRBJ2-3; CDR3aa: CAISESEGGRGTDTQYF; CDR3nt: TGTGCCATCAGTGAGTCGGAAGGGGGCCGGGGCACAGATACGCAGTATTTT
abundance: .; v_gene: TRBV7-6; d_gene: TRBD2; j_gene: TRBJ2-5; CDR3aa: CASSLVGSGAETQYF; CDR3nt: TGTGCCAGCAGCTTAGTCGGCAGCGGGGCAGAGACCCAGTACTTC
abundance: many; v_gene: TRBV4-2; d_gene: TRBD2; j_gene: TRBJ2-7; CDR3aa: CASSHETSGSYEQYF; CDR3nt: TGTGCCAGCAGCCACGAGACTAGCGGCTCCTACGAGCAGTACTTC
abundance: few; v_gene: TRBV20-1; d_gene: TRBD2; j_gene: TRBJ2-3; CDR3aa: CSAPGLTSGGSRGLQPDTQYF; CDR3nt: TGCAGTGCCCCCGGCTTGACTAGCGGGGGGTCTAGAGGTTTACAGCCAGATACGCAGTATTTT
abundance: .; v_gene: TRBV20-1; d_gene: TRBD1; j_gene: TRBJ2-3; CDR3aa: CSAQTDRVSDTQYF; CDR3nt: TGCAGTGCCCAAACGGACAGGGTCTCAGATACGCAGTATTTT